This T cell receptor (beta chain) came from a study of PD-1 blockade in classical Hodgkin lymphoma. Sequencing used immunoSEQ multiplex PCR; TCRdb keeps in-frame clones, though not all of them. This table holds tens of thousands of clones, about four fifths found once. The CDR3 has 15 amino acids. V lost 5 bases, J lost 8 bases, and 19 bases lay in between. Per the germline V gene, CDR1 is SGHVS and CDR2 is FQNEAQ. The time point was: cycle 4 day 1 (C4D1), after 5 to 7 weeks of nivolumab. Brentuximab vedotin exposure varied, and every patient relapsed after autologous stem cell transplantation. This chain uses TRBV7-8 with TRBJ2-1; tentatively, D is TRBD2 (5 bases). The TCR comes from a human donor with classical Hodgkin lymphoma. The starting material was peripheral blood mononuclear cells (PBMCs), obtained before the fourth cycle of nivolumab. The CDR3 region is CASSPRVRVGDEQFF. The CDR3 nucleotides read TGTGCCAGCAGCCCACGGGTGCGGGTGGGAGATGAGCAGTTCTTC.